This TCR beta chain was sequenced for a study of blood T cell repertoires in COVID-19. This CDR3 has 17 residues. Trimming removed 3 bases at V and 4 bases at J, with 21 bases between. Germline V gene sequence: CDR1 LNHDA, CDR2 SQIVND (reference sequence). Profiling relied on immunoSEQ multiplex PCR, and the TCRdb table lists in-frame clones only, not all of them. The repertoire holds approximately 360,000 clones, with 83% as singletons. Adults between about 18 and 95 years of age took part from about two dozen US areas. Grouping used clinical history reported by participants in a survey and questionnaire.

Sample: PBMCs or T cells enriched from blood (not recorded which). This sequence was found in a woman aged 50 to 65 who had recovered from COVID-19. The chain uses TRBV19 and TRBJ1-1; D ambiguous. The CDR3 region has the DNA TGTGCCAGTAGTATGAATTTCGGACCGAGGGAAGTCACTGAAGCTTTCTTT. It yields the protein CASSMNFGPREVTEAFF. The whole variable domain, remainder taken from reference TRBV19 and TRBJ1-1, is DGGITQSPKYLFRKEGQNVTLSCEQNLNHDAMYWYRQDPGQGLRLIYYSQIVNDFQKGDIAEGYSVSREKKESFPLTVTSAQKNPTAFYLCASSMNFGPREVTEAFFGQGTRLTVV.